This T cell receptor (beta chain) is drawn from a study of blood T cell repertoires in COVID-19. The overall study: The United States, Italy and Spain provided the acute and convalescent COVID-19 samples. From T cells, B-cell-depleted T cells, or PBMCs came the material, which was cDNA or gDNA.

Looked up from germline, CDR1 is SQVTM and CDR2 is ANQGSEA. Trimming pared 4 bases from V and 4 bases from J, leaving 10 bases between. This CDR3 is 13 amino acids long. Authors' methods: Reference gene primer amplification in the assay estimated nucleated cell counts. Some clones are missing from TCRdb's copy, which holds only in-frame ones; the method was immunoSEQ multiplex PCR. The V and J calls and clone size were taken over from that table, and D and trimming were inferred from the DNA. The sample shows over 150,000 clones, around 87% of them seen only once. Sequenced material: peripheral blood. The receptor was derived from a man aged 35 to 55 with active or convalescent COVID-19. The V and J genes are TRBV29-1 and TRBJ2-2; D gene uncertain. CDR3 nucleotides: TGCAGCGTTGCGCCTAGTAGCACCGGGGAGCTGTTTTTT. Amino acids: CSVAPSSTGELFF.